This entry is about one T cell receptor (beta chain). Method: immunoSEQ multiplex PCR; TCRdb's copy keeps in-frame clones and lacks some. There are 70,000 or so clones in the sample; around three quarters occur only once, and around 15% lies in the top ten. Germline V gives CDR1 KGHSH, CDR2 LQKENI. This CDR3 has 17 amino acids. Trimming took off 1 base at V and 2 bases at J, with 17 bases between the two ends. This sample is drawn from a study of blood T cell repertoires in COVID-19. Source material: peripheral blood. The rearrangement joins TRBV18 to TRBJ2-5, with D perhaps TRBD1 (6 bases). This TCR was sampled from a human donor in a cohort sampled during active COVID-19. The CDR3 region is CASSPRTQGRLQETQYF. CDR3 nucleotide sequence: TGTGCCAGCTCACCACGTACACAGGGACGGCTACAAGAGACCCAGTACTTC.